The next 5 T cell receptor beta chains were all read from a single sample in a study of regulatory T cells in long-lasting Graves disease. Arm-PCR of CDR3 regions and iRepertoire HTBI primers were the basis on which TCR beta libraries were built. TCRdb fed the multiplex PCR reads into MiXCR, producing one record per CDR3 protein. The table lists about 430,000 distinct CDR3 sequences, 21% of them singletons, with 13% to 15% in the top ten. Time point: persistent/refractory GD, antithyroid drugs over 5 years with positive TRAb. The TCR library used RNA extracted from PBMCs. Here the sequenced sample was peripheral blood mononuclear cells (PBMCs), taken when the disease was refractory, from a patient treated with antithyroid drugs. These receptors were taken from a female donor with Graves disease.

The sample holds many counts of this clonotype. V usage is TRBV2 and J usage is TRBJ2-2, with D perhaps TRBD1 (5 bases). Between the trimmed V and J ends, which lost 7 bases and 1 base, there was a span of 7 bases. The germline CDR1 and CDR2 sequences are SNHLY and FYNNEI. This CDR3 comprises 13 residues. CDR3 in amino acids: CASMGRNTGELFF. CDR3 coding DNA: TGTGCCAGCATGGGGCGGAACACCGGGGAGCTGTTTTTT.

This clonotype was seen a few times. This chain connects TRBV4-1 to TRBJ1-2; D might be TRBD1 (5 bases). Germline V gene data show CDR1 as MGHRA and CDR2 as YSYEKL. The CDR3 spans 15 residues. Trimming left V 1 base short and J 5 bases short, with 14 bases between. The CDR3 reads CASSQGVATVYGYTF. CDR3 sequence (DNA): TGCGCCAGCAGCCAAGGTGTCGCGACAGTATATGGCTACACCTTC.

This clonotype showed up many times. This chain joins TRBV12-3 or TRBV12-4 and TRBJ1-2; D is unresolved. The CDR3 sequence is 11 residues long. V was clipped by 8 bases and J by 2 bases, with 6 bases between them. The CDR3 bases are TGTGCCAGCGGGCCGAACTATGGCTACACCTTC. It translates to CASGPNYGYTF.

This chain joins TRBV11-3 and TRBJ1-1; D may be TRBD1 (5 bases). Germline V gene sequence: CDR1 SGHNT, CDR2 YENEEA. V was trimmed by 5 bases and J by 1 base, leaving 8 bases between them. CDR3 size: 13 residues. This chain's CDR3 is CASSATENTEAFF. The CDR3 nucleotides read TGTGCCAGCAGCGCGACAGAGAACACTGAAGCTTTCTTT.

This clonotype was observed many times. The chain links TRBV20-1 to TRBJ2-7; TRBD2 might be the D (6 bases). V lost 3 bases to trimming and J lost 3 bases, with 15 bases between them. CDR1 DFQATT and CDR2 SNEGSKA come from the germline V gene (reference sequence). The CDR3 runs 14 residues. Here the CDR3 DNA reads TGCAGTGCTAGTAACAGCGGGCGAAGCTACGAGCAGTACTTC. Translated: CSASNSGRSYEQYF.